Following are 3 T cell receptor beta chains from one sample sequenced in a study of cytomegalovirus exposure and HLA in healthy donors. PCR employed 60 Vbeta and 13 Jbeta primers. Assay: immunoSEQ multiplex PCR; the TCRdb copy retains only in-frame clones and omits some. The repertoire consists of roughly 86,000 clones, with approximately 60% occurring once and the leading ten covering around a fifth. Specimen: PBMCs. The source of these receptors is a woman aged 45-65 years in good health and CMV-seropositive.

The chain uses TRBV28 and TRBJ1-2; the D gene is possibly TRBD1 (5 bases). Germline V lookup: CDR1 MDHEN, CDR2 SYDVKM. This CDR3 contains 12 residues. The V gene lost 1 base and the J gene lost 5 bases, with 5 bases spanning the gap. CDR3 nucleotide sequence: TGTGCCAGCAGTTTATCAGGGTATGGCTACACCTTC. Residues: CASSLSGYGYTF.

This rearrangement joins TRBV5-1 to TRBJ1-1; a possible D gene is TRBD1 (5 bases). The CDR3 is 13 residues long. V shed 6 bases and J shed 1 base, with 10 bases lying between them. CDR1 and CDR2 (germline): SGHRS, YFSETQ. The CDR3 region is CASTQDSNTEAFF. The CDR3, as DNA: TGCGCCAGCACACAGGATTCGAACACTGAAGCTTTCTTT. The full variable domain, its missing parts supplied by reference TRBV5-1 and TRBJ1-1, is KAGVTQTPRYLIKTRGQQVTLSCSPISGHRSVSWYQQTPGQGLQFLFEYFSETQRNKGNFPGRFSGRQFSNSRSEMNVSTLELGDSALYLCASTQDSNTEAFFGQGTRLTVV.

The genes are TRBV2 and TRBJ1-2, with 9 bases that match TRBD1. The CDR3 length is 13 residues. Trimming took 9 bases from V and 8 from J; bases not matched to a gene: 10. The germline V gene encodes CDR1 SNHLY and CDR2 FYNNEI. As DNA, the CDR3 is TGTGCCAGAAAACACAGGGGGCTAGGGGGCTACACCTTC. Translation gives CARKHRGLGGYTF.